The rows below give T cell receptor beta chains drawn from one sample of a study of OX40 agonist ivuxolimab in advanced cancers. This table comes from immunoSEQ multiplex PCR, and its TCRdb copy is limited to in-frame clones, with some not included. The sample holds 30,000 to 40,000 clones, around 90% seen once. The sample in question was CD4+ or CD8+ T cells sorted from blood, obtained in a trial of the OX40 agonist ivuxolimab. These TCRs come from an adult with an advanced solid tumor such as melanoma, head and neck, liver or kidney cancer. The CDR3 runs from the conserved cysteine through the conserved F or W. The D gene is left open where the match is weak. Where a row states a size, it is once, few, many or the class of an expanded clone; other rows omit it.

j_call: TRBJ1-5; clone_size: -; v_call: TRBV5-6; d_call: -; cdr3_aa: CASSFGGDQPQHF; cdr3_nt: TGTGCCAGCAGCTTTGGGGGTGATCAGCCCCAGCATTTT
j_call: TRBJ2-1; clone_size: -; v_call: TRBV5-1; d_call: -; cdr3_aa: CASRVRSGNEQFF; cdr3_nt: TGCGCCAGCAGAGTCAGGTCGGGGAATGAGCAGTTCTTC
j_call: TRBJ2-2; clone_size: medium-sized; v_call: TRBV9; d_call: TRBD1; cdr3_aa: CASSGRQGLDTGELFF; cdr3_nt: TGTGCCAGCAGCGGACGACAGGGGCTCGACACCGGGGAGCTGTTTTTT
j_call: TRBJ1-2; clone_size: -; v_call: TRBV5-1; d_call: -; cdr3_aa: CASSPAVGYGYTF; cdr3_nt: TGCGCCAGCAGCCCGGCCGTGGGCTATGGCTACACCTTC
j_call: TRBJ1-1; clone_size: -; v_call: TRBV19; d_call: TRBD1; cdr3_aa: CASGDRVNTEAFF; cdr3_nt: TGTGCCAGTGGGGACAGGGTGAACACTGAAGCTTTCTTT
j_call: TRBJ1-1; clone_size: -; v_call: TRBV5-1; d_call: -; cdr3_aa: CASSLEWENTEAFF; cdr3_nt: TGCGCCAGCAGCTTGGAGTGGGAGAACACTGAAGCTTTCTTT
j_call: TRBJ2-3; clone_size: -; v_call: TRBV28; d_call: TRBD1; cdr3_aa: CASSSLNRGPSTDTQYF; cdr3_nt: TGTGCCAGCAGTTCCTTAAATAGGGGGCCAAGCACAGATACGCAGTATTTT
j_call: TRBJ2-7; clone_size: few; v_call: TRBV29-1; d_call: TRBD1; cdr3_aa: CSAGDSRISYEQYF; cdr3_nt: TGCAGCGCTGGGGACAGCAGAATCTCCTACGAGCAGTACTTC
j_call: TRBJ2-2; clone_size: -; v_call: TRBV9; d_call: TRBD1; cdr3_aa: CASSITGGNTGELFF; cdr3_nt: TGTGCCAGCAGCATTACAGGGGGAAACACCGGGGAGCTGTTTTTT
j_call: TRBJ2-5; clone_size: -; v_call: TRBV6-5; d_call: TRBD2; cdr3_aa: CASSPELAEETQYF; cdr3_nt: TGTGCCAGCAGTCCTGAACTAGCGGAAGAGACCCAGTACTTC
j_call: TRBJ2-7; clone_size: -; v_call: TRBV2; d_call: TRBD2; cdr3_aa: CASRHLGQGLAGAYEQYF; cdr3_nt: TGTGCCAGCAGGCACCTAGGACAGGGACTAGCGGGAGCTTACGAGCAGTACTTC
j_call: TRBJ2-7; clone_size: -; v_call: TRBV7-8; d_call: -; cdr3_aa: CASSDSYEQYF; cdr3_nt: TGTGCCAGCAGTGACAGTTACGAGCAGTACTTC
j_call: TRBJ2-7; clone_size: -; v_call: TRBV27; d_call: TRBD2; cdr3_aa: CASSGASGSNEQYF; cdr3_nt: TGTGCCAGCAGTGGGGCTAGCGGGAGTAATGAGCAGTACTTC
j_call: TRBJ2-6; clone_size: -; v_call: TRBV7-3; d_call: -; cdr3_aa: CASSFLSAGSSGANVLTF; cdr3_nt: TGTGCCAGCAGCTTTCTCTCCGCCGGCAGCTCTGGGGCCAACGTCCTGACTTTC
j_call: TRBJ2-3; clone_size: -; v_call: TRBV28; d_call: -; cdr3_aa: CASSFRGLSTDTQYF; cdr3_nt: TGTGCCAGCAGTTTTAGGGGCCTTAGCACAGATACGCAGTATTTT
j_call: TRBJ1-4; clone_size: once; v_call: TRBV13; d_call: -; cdr3_aa: CASSFRGAGPTNEKLFF; cdr3_nt: TGTGCCAGCAGCTTTCGGGGCGCCGGACCAACTAATGAAAAACTGTTTTTT
j_call: TRBJ1-1; clone_size: -; v_call: TRBV30; d_call: -; cdr3_aa: CAWTLIGNTEAFF; cdr3_nt: TGTGCCTGGACTTTGATAGGGAACACTGAAGCTTTCTTT
j_call: TRBJ2-1; clone_size: -; v_call: TRBV2; d_call: TRBD2; cdr3_aa: CASSVAGGGTHNEQFF; cdr3_nt: TGTGCCAGCAGTGTCGCGGGAGGAGGCACACACAATGAGCAGTTCTTC
j_call: TRBJ2-7; clone_size: -; v_call: TRBV4-1; d_call: -; cdr3_aa: CASSQGQLSYEQYF; cdr3_nt: TGCGCCAGCAGCCAAGGACAGCTCTCCTACGAGCAGTACTTC
j_call: TRBJ2-1; clone_size: -; v_call: TRBV4-1; d_call: -; cdr3_aa: CASSRERSMMGPLYNEQFF; cdr3_nt: TGCGCCAGCAGCCGTGAGAGATCAATGATGGGGCCTCTCTACAATGAGCAGTTCTTC
j_call: TRBJ1-1; clone_size: -; v_call: TRBV11-2; d_call: TRBD1; cdr3_aa: CASGTGHGTEAFF; cdr3_nt: TGTGCCAGCGGGACAGGGCATGGCACTGAAGCTTTCTTT
j_call: TRBJ2-7; clone_size: -; v_call: TRBV9; d_call: TRBD1; cdr3_aa: CASSVGTGAYEQYF; cdr3_nt: TGTGCCAGCAGCGTAGGGACAGGGGCCTACGAGCAGTACTTC
j_call: TRBJ1-5; clone_size: -; v_call: TRBV19; d_call: -; cdr3_aa: CASGWQGSNQPQHF; cdr3_nt: TGTGCCAGCGGGTGGCAGGGGAGCAATCAGCCCCAGCATTTT
j_call: TRBJ2-3; clone_size: -; v_call: TRBV9; d_call: TRBD1; cdr3_aa: CASTVGQVTDTQYF; cdr3_nt: TGTGCCAGCACCGTAGGACAGGTCACAGATACGCAGTATTTT
j_call: TRBJ1-1; clone_size: -; v_call: TRBV13; d_call: TRBD1; cdr3_aa: CASSLQGARTEAFF; cdr3_nt: TGTGCCAGCAGCCTACAGGGGGCGCGGACTGAAGCTTTCTTT
j_call: TRBJ2-2; clone_size: -; v_call: TRBV19; d_call: TRBD2; cdr3_aa: CASSMGGPGELFF; cdr3_nt: TGTGCCAGTAGTATGGGAGGGCCCGGGGAGCTGTTTTTT
j_call: TRBJ2-1; clone_size: -; v_call: TRBV11-2; d_call: TRBD1; cdr3_aa: CASSPLGQGAGNEQFF; cdr3_nt: TGTGCCAGCAGCCCATTGGGACAGGGGGCGGGGAATGAGCAGTTCTTC
j_call: TRBJ2-3; clone_size: -; v_call: TRBV7-6; d_call: -; cdr3_aa: CASSLLAGARDTQYF; cdr3_nt: TGTGCCAGCAGCTTACTGGCCGGGGCACGGGATACGCAGTATTTT
j_call: TRBJ2-7; clone_size: -; v_call: TRBV19; d_call: TRBD1; cdr3_aa: CASSIGQGAFEQYF; cdr3_nt: TGTGCCAGTAGTATTGGGCAGGGGGCTTTCGAGCAGTACTTC
j_call: TRBJ2-7; clone_size: -; v_call: TRBV5-1; d_call: -; cdr3_aa: CASSLAGLPTYEQYF; cdr3_nt: TGCGCCAGCAGCTTGGCGGGACTCCCTACCTACGAGCAGTACTTC
j_call: TRBJ1-1; clone_size: -; v_call: TRBV27; d_call: -; cdr3_aa: CASSSGSMNTEAFF; cdr3_nt: TGTGCCAGCAGTTCTGGGTCAATGAACACTGAAGCTTTCTTT
j_call: TRBJ2-7; clone_size: once; v_call: TRBV5-6; d_call: -; cdr3_aa: CASSPTGYEQYF; cdr3_nt: TGTGCCAGCAGCCCGACAGGCTACGAGCAGTACTTC
j_call: TRBJ2-7; clone_size: -; v_call: TRBV6-5; d_call: -; cdr3_aa: CASSPGGTGEQYF; cdr3_nt: TGTGCCAGCAGTCCAGGGGGGACGGGCGAGCAGTACTTC
j_call: TRBJ1-1; clone_size: -; v_call: TRBV29-1; d_call: -; cdr3_aa: CSVESGAGEAFF; cdr3_nt: TGCAGCGTTGAGTCAGGGGCGGGTGAAGCTTTCTTT
j_call: TRBJ2-3; clone_size: -; v_call: TRBV19; d_call: -; cdr3_aa: CASTPRAGLSTDTQYF; cdr3_nt: TGTGCCAGTACCCCTCGAGCTGGACTCAGCACAGATACGCAGTATTTT
j_call: TRBJ2-1; clone_size: -; v_call: TRBV29-1; d_call: -; cdr3_aa: CSAQGSSISYNEQFF; cdr3_nt: TGCAGCGCTCAAGGCTCTAGCATCTCCTACAATGAGCAGTTCTTC
j_call: TRBJ2-7; clone_size: -; v_call: TRBV19; d_call: TRBD1; cdr3_aa: CASSILGTGFDEQYF; cdr3_nt: TGTGCCAGTAGTATCCTTGGGACAGGGTTTGACGAGCAGTACTTC
j_call: TRBJ1-5; clone_size: -; v_call: TRBV2; d_call: TRBD1; cdr3_aa: CASSEARVGTGRNQPQHF; cdr3_nt: TGTGCCAGCAGTGAAGCGAGAGTAGGGACAGGCCGCAATCAGCCCCAGCATTTT
j_call: TRBJ2-7; clone_size: -; v_call: TRBV21-1; d_call: -; cdr3_aa: CASSATSGGSYEQYF; cdr3_nt: TGTGCCAGCAGCGCCACTAGCGGGGGCTCCTACGAGCAGTACTTC
j_call: TRBJ1-2; clone_size: once; v_call: TRBV1; d_call: -; cdr3_aa: CTSSQDLGARIYGYTF; cdr3_nt: TGCACCAGCAGCCAAGATCTGGGGGCGCGGATCTATGGCTACACCTTC
j_call: TRBJ1-1; clone_size: -; v_call: TRBV7-9; d_call: -; cdr3_aa: CASSLEQGSAFF; cdr3_nt: TGTGCCAGCAGCTTAGAACAGGGTTCGGCTTTCTTT
j_call: TRBJ2-7; clone_size: -; v_call: TRBV9; d_call: -; cdr3_aa: CASSVDGTREQYF; cdr3_nt: TGTGCCAGCAGCGTAGATGGTACGCGGGAGCAGTACTTC
j_call: TRBJ2-7; clone_size: -; v_call: TRBV2; d_call: TRBD2; cdr3_aa: CASRETSGGSSYEQYF; cdr3_nt: TGTGCCAGCAGGGAGACTAGCGGGGGAAGCTCCTACGAGCAGTACTTC
j_call: TRBJ2-1; clone_size: -; v_call: TRBV15; d_call: -; cdr3_aa: CATSRAPGLGSYNEQFF; cdr3_nt: TGTGCCACCAGCAGAGCCCCGGGACTGGGTTCCTACAATGAGCAGTTCTTC
j_call: TRBJ2-1; clone_size: once; v_call: TRBV19; d_call: -; cdr3_aa: CASSTSFYNEQFF; cdr3_nt: TGTGCCAGTAGTACCTCTTTTTACAATGAGCAGTTCTTC
j_call: TRBJ1-1; clone_size: -; v_call: TRBV6-5; d_call: TRBD1; cdr3_aa: CASSPRTGIYTEAFF; cdr3_nt: TGTGCCAGCAGTCCCAGGACAGGGATTTACACTGAAGCTTTCTTT
j_call: TRBJ2-7; clone_size: -; v_call: TRBV7-9; d_call: -; cdr3_aa: CASSLFSSYEQYF; cdr3_nt: TGTGCCAGCAGCTTATTTAGCTCCTACGAGCAGTACTTC
j_call: TRBJ2-3; clone_size: -; v_call: TRBV27; d_call: TRBD2; cdr3_aa: CASSLAGTSGGAADTQYF; cdr3_nt: TGTGCCAGCAGTTTAGCCGGGACTAGCGGGGGGGCCGCGGATACGCAGTATTTT
j_call: TRBJ1-1; clone_size: -; v_call: TRBV6-5; d_call: -; cdr3_aa: CASSYSIAGNTEAFF; cdr3_nt: TGTGCCAGCAGTTACTCGATCGCCGGGAACACTGAAGCTTTCTTT
j_call: TRBJ2-1; clone_size: -; v_call: TRBV6-1; d_call: -; cdr3_aa: CASRRGDNEQFF; cdr3_nt: TGTGCCAGCAGGAGGGGGGACAATGAGCAGTTCTTC
j_call: TRBJ2-2; clone_size: once; v_call: TRBV28; d_call: -; cdr3_aa: CASSRFGESTGELFF; cdr3_nt: TGTGCCAGCAGCCGCTTCGGGGAGAGCACCGGGGAGCTGTTTTTT
j_call: TRBJ2-1; clone_size: -; v_call: TRBV6-4; d_call: TRBD2; cdr3_aa: CASRQLAGIYNEQFF; cdr3_nt: TGTGCCAGCAGACAACTAGCGGGGATCTACAATGAGCAGTTCTTC
j_call: TRBJ2-1; clone_size: -; v_call: TRBV19; d_call: -; cdr3_aa: CASSIESGTGLGGILDEQFF; cdr3_nt: TGTGCCAGTAGTATAGAGTCGGGCACAGGGCTGGGCGGGATTCTCGATGAGCAGTTCTTC
j_call: TRBJ2-1; clone_size: -; v_call: TRBV11-3; d_call: -; cdr3_aa: CASSLDPGPPYNEQFF; cdr3_nt: TGTGCCAGCAGCTTAGATCCGGGACCCCCGTACAATGAGCAGTTCTTC
j_call: TRBJ2-1; clone_size: -; v_call: TRBV19; d_call: TRBD2; cdr3_aa: CASSWGGGAYNEQFF; cdr3_nt: TGTGCCAGTAGCTGGGGCGGGGGGGCCTACAATGAGCAGTTCTTC